This T cell receptor beta chain was captured by sequencing in a study of PD-1 blockade in classical Hodgkin lymphoma (dated by TCRdb to about 2020). Describing the broader study: Nivolumab dosing was 3 mg/kg intravenously every 2 weeks, continuing until either disease progression or unacceptable toxicity. The study used CyTOF and TCR beta sequencing to define a peripheral blood immune signature of response to PD-1 blockade in classical Hodgkin lymphoma.

The V end gives up 2 bases and the J end 1 base, leaving 2 bases in the junction not matched to a gene. The CDR3 has 15 amino acids, counting the end cysteine and phenylalanine. Of the read, only the CDR3 DNA is kept; its 45 bases are in frame from base 1. Per the germline V gene, SGHRS is the CDR1 and YFSETQ is the CDR2. On this clone itself: Its antigen has not been determined. No qualities accompany the bases; no much larger clone lies one base away. Other DNA sequences in the same sample also yield this CDR3.

The Qiagen DNeasy kit was used to extract genomic DNA from unsorted PBMCs and from the negatively selected CD4+ and CD8+ fractions. TCR beta CDR3 regions were subjected to amplification by immunoSEQ multiplex PCR with primers that anneal to V and J segments. Amplification bias was minimized using a synthetic immune receptor repertoire, and residual bias was removed computationally after sequencing. Per the authors' processing: Repertoire diversity was quantified as the Shannon entropy index using custom Python scripts. The unsorted, CD4+ and CD8+ repertoires were each analyzed separately, with the exception of combined analyses, where CD4+ and CD8+ sequences were merged in silico. A clone was considered expanded if an increase in frequency of at least 2-fold after treatment relative to C1D1 was found, and a pseudocount of 0.5 was applied to clones undetected at baseline. Singleton clones were defined as clones with 0 or 1 copy at C1D1, and non-singleton clones were defined as clones with 2 or more copies. Clones expanded in unsorted samples were assigned a CD4+, CD8+ or unknown annotation through matching of protein sequences in sorted samples from the same patient. Wilcoxon tests on paired samples were used to test changes in diversity from C1D1 to C4D1. TCRdb mirrors the immuneACCESS table, restricted to in-frame sequences. Some clones are absent from its copies; in checked studies, under half trace to an unresolved V gene, and the reason for the others is unknown. V and J calls and clone size follow that table, whereas D and trimming were derived from the DNA. Here the sample has tens of thousands of clones; more than 75% occur a single time. Of the sample, roughly 2.6% is held by the ten largest clones.

In light of the paper, this sample's time point label describes: cycle 1 day 1 (C1D1), immediately before nivolumab initiation. Every trial patient had relapsed following autologous stem cell transplantation, and prior brentuximab vedotin exposure was what differed among cohorts A, B and C. A total of roughly 57 patients with relapsed/refractory classical Hodgkin lymphoma made up the trial cohort, and each patient's best overall response was complete response, partial response or progressive disease. In the multi-cohort phase II CheckMate 205 trial, trial patients received single-agent nivolumab. An independent review committee assessed best overall response by applying the 2007 International Working Group response criteria. Trial PBMCs were collected just before the start of nivolumab (C1D1) and during therapy at cycle 2 day 1 and cycle 4 day 1. Peripheral blood was collected in 8 mL Vacutainer Cell Preparation Tubes, from which PBMCs were isolated by centrifugation and then cryopreserved.

General conclusions and limits of the study: A significant rise by C4D1 was seen in CD4+ but not CD8+ TCR diversity (p=0.0027 vs p=0.16), with the rise being most apparent in complete responders (p=0.02). The study was restricted to a single clinical trial cohort, and the causes of repertoire differences, possibly disease activity or prior therapy, were left undefined. Trial patients achieving complete response had baseline diversity similar to newly diagnosed patients, whereas partial responders and progressors had significantly lower diversity. Baseline TCR diversity was reported to be lower in newly diagnosed patients than in healthy donors and to be lower still in relapsed/refractory patients. Lower diversity was seen in patients whose nivolumab began less than 1 year after ASCT, and these patients were left out of later analyses so that immune reconstitution would not confound the results.

This TCR was recovered from a human donor with classical Hodgkin lymphoma. Sequencing was performed on peripheral blood mononuclear cells (PBMCs), taken at baseline. The chain employs TRBV5-1 and TRBJ2-4; the central 8 bases match TRBD1. Read as DNA, the sequence is TGCGCCAGCAGCTTACAGGGGGAGGCCAAAAACATTCAGTACTTC. Translated, it reads CASSLQGEAKNIQYF.